The 15 T cell receptor beta chains in this list originate from one sample, sequenced in a study of shared clonotypes between healthy human individuals. Assay used: immunoSEQ multiplex PCR; TCRdb lists only in-frame clones, some missing. The table lists 2 million to 3 million clones, roughly 93% of them singletons, with 0.35% to 0.45% in the top ten. What was sequenced was naive CD4+ T cells from PBMCs. Regarding subset: CD45RA+ positively selected. These receptor sequences come from a man between 18 and 29 years old in good health. Some clones in this sample may be carry-over from other donors' samples.

The chain links TRBV28 to TRBJ2-7; the match to TRBD2 covers 9 bases. Germline lookup yields CDR1 MDHEN and CDR2 SYDVKM. The CDR3 extends over 15 amino acids. V was clipped by 3 bases and J by 3 bases; unmatched bases: 6. The CDR3 DNA sequence: TGTGCCAGCAGTTTGGGAGCTAGCGGGATCTACGAGCAGTACTTC. This translates into CASSLGASGIYEQYF.

This chain connects TRBV21-1 to TRBJ2-5; the table's D call, TRBD2, has no DNA check behind it. TRBV21-1 represents a pseudogene. The CDR3 runs 17 residues. CDR3 sequence reads: CASSKESSSREERTQYF. DNA for the CDR3: TGTGCCAGCAGCAAAGAAAGCAGTTCGCGGGAGGAGAGGACCCAGTACTTC.

This chain links TRBV28 with TRBJ1-2; 7 positions agree with TRBD1. Germline CDR1 MDHEN, CDR2 SYDVKM. Trimming took 5 bases from V and 7 from J; bases not matched to a gene: 16. The CDR3 runs 16 residues. The CDR3 DNA reads as TGTGCCAGCAGTCCCCGAGGTCTAGAGGGGGCGGGTGGCTACACCTTC. Translation: CASSPRGLEGAGGYTF.

This clone was recorded only once. The chain links TRBV4-3 to TRBJ2-3; D gene ambiguous. CDR3 size: 14 residues. CDR1 is LGHNA and CDR2 is YSLEER in the germline V gene. V lost 2 bases to trimming and J lost 0 bases, with 6 bases between them. The CDR3 protein is CASSQSQSTDTQYF. The CDR3 coding sequence is TGCGCCAGCAGCCAATCGCAGAGCACAGATACGCAGTATTTT.

This clone was picked up one time. The V and J genes are TRBV7-2 and TRBJ2-7; D is ambiguous. This CDR3 comprises 13 residues. Germline lookup yields CDR1 SGHTA and CDR2 FQGNSA. Trimming left V 5 bases short and J 1 base short, with 9 bases between. CDR3 amino acids: CASSQWGSYEQYF. The CDR3 DNA reads TGTGCCAGCAGCCAGTGGGGATCCTACGAGCAGTACTTC.

The gene calls are TRBV18 and TRBJ2-7; TRBD1 matches at 8 bases. The CDR3 runs 15 residues. Germline assignment: CDR1 KGHSH and CDR2 LQKENI. The V segment lost 2 bases and the J segment 5 bases; nucleotides outside the gene matches: 8. In DNA form, the CDR3 reads TGTGCCAGCTCACCATGGAACGGACAGGGTAACGAGCAGTACTTC. Encoded protein: CASSPWNGQGNEQYF.

Remarks on this clone: The same CDR3 arises from other DNA sequences in this sample as well. V and J are TRBV4-1 and TRBJ2-5; no firm D call. Germline V gene lookup returns CDR1 MGHRA and CDR2 YSYEKL. V gave up 1 base and J gave up 5 bases, with 8 bases separating them. The CDR3 totals 13 residues. The CDR3 bases are TGCGCCAGCAGCCAAGCCTACACGGAGACCCAGTACTTC. This gives the protein CASSQAYTETQYF.

This clone was recorded once. The chain is built from TRBV5-6 and TRBJ2-4; TRBD1 or TRBD2 may be the D gene (6 bases each). V was cut by 3 bases and J by 6 bases, with 16 bases left in between. CDR3 length: 15 amino acids. CDR1 is SGHDT, CDR2 YYEEEE, per germline. CDR3 loop: CASSYRPGAGNIQYF. The DNA for the CDR3 is TGTGCCAGCAGCTACCGCCCGGGGGCGGGAAACATTCAGTACTTC.

About this clone: Other DNA variants within this sample encode the same CDR3. The V call is TRBV7-9, the J call TRBJ1-4; maybe TRBD1 (6 bases). Germline CDR1 and CDR2: SEHNR and FQNEAQ (reference sequence). The CDR3 totals 14 residues. V lost 3 bases, J lost 7 bases, and 12 bases lay in between. CDR3 region: CASSLGGLAEKLFF. CDR3 DNA sequence: TGTGCCAGCAGCTTGGGGGGCTTGGCTGAAAAACTGTTTTTT. Looking up the rest from reference TRBV7-9 and TRBJ1-4 gives the full variable domain: DTGVSQNPRHKITKRGQNVTFRCDPISEHNRLYWYRQTLGQGPEFLTYFQNEAQLEKSRLLSDRFSAERPKGSFSTLEIQRTEQGDSAMYLCASSLGGLAEKLFFGSGTQLSVL.

The CDR3 loop reads CASTRGRSYEQYF. CDR3 nucleotides: TGTGCCAGCACCAGGGGCAGGTCCTACGAGCAGTACTTC. V and J are TRBV25-1 and TRBJ2-7; D is possibly TRBD1 (6 bases). In germline, CDR1 is MGHDK, CDR2 SYGVNS. This CDR3 has 13 amino acids. V was cut by 7 bases and J by 1 base, with 11 bases left in between.

The V and J genes are TRBV20-1 and TRBJ2-7; possibly TRBD1 for D (6 bases). Germline-derived CDR1 and CDR2 are DFQATT and SNEGSKA (reference sequence). Trimming cost V 0 bases and J 7 bases, with 7 bases left between them. The CDR3 has 11 residues. The CDR3 here is CSARDQGEQYF. In DNA form, the CDR3 reads TGCAGTGCTAGAGATCAGGGGGAGCAGTACTTC.

This sequence joins TRBV6-5 and TRBJ1-1; TRBD1 might be the D (5 bases). Germline V lookup: CDR1 MNHEY, CDR2 SVGAGI. The length of the CDR3 is 15 residues. The V end was cut by 2 bases, the J end by 3 bases, with 13 bases between. The CDR3 DNA is TGTGCCAGCAGTTACGGGGGACCAACAGACACTGAAGCTTTCTTT. This gives the protein CASSYGGPTDTEAFF.

The chain couples TRBV5-1 to TRBJ2-7, with 7 bases fitting TRBD2. Germline loops: CDR1 SGHRS, CDR2 YFSETQ. J gave up 4 bases and V 4 bases, and 8 bases lay outside the gene matches. The CDR3 is 14 residues long. Here the CDR3 reads CASSPPRGDYEQYF. The DNA of the CDR3 is TGCGCCAGCAGCCCACCCCGGGGGGATTACGAGCAGTACTTC.

The V gene is TRBV28, the J gene TRBJ1-1, with unresolved D. CDR1 and CDR2 from the germline V gene are MDHEN and SYDVKM. V lost 6 bases, J lost 4 bases, and 18 bases lay in between. CDR3 length: 15 amino acids. The CDR3 is CASSTPGQGGTEAFF. The CDR3 region has the DNA TGTGCCAGCAGCACCCCGGGCCAAGGTGGCACTGAAGCTTTCTTT. The variable domain in full, with the rest retrieved from reference TRBV28 and TRBJ1-1, is DVKVTQSSRYLVKRTGEKVFLECVQDMDHENMFWYRQDPGLGLRLIYFSYDVKMKEKGDIPEGYSVSREKKERFSLILESASTNQTSMYLCASSTPGQGGTEAFFGQGTRLTVV.

J is TRBJ2-7 and V is TRBV5-1; TRBD2 matches 10 bases. J gave up 12 bases and V 0 bases, and 9 bases lay outside the gene matches. The germline CDR1 and CDR2 sequences are SGHRS and YFSETQ. The CDR3 length is 14 residues. CDR3 DNA sequence: TGCGCCAGCAGCTTGGCTACTAGCGGGACGAATTCGTACTTC. The encoded protein is CASSLATSGTNSYF.